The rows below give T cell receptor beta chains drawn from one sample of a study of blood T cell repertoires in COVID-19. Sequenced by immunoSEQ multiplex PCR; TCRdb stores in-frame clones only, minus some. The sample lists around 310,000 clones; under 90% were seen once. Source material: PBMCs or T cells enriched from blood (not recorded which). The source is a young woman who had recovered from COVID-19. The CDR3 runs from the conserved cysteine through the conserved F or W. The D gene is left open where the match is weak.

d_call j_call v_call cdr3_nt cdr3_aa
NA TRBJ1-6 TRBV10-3 TGTGCCGCAGGGAGGGACCAGGCTGATTCACCCCTCCACTTT CAAGRDQADSPLHF
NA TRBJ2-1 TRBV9 TGTGCCAGCAGCGTAGGTATAGCGGAGTTTCCTTACAATGAGCAGTTCTTC CASSVGIAEFPYNEQFF
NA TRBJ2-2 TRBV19 TGTGCCAGTAGTTACAGGGGGGGAACCACCGGGGAGCTGTTTTTT CASSYRGGTTGELFF
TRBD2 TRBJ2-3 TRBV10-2 TGCGCCACGACCCCGCCTAGCGGGAGTACAGATACGCAGTATTTT CATTPPSGSTDTQYF
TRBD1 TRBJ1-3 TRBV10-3 TGTGCCATCAGTGACCCAGGGGGTTCTGGAAACACCATATATTTT CAISDPGGSGNTIYF
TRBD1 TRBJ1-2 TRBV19 TGTGCCAGTAGTATAGATCTCGGACAGGCGTTGATCTATGGCTACACCTTC CASSIDLGQALIYGYTF
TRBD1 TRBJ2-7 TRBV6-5 TGTGCCAGCAGCACCGGGACAGGGCGCTACGAGCAGTACTTC CASSTGTGRYEQYF
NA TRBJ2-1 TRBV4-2 TGTGCCAGCAGCCAAGATCCTGAGAATGAGCAGTTCTTC CASSQDPENEQFF
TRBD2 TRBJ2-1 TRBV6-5 TGTGCCAGCAGTTACTCGCTAGCGGCAAACAATGAGCAGTTCTTC CASSYSLAANNEQFF
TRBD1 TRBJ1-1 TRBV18 TGTGCCAGCTCCAGGGGGCCCGCTACCTTGAACACTGAAGCTTTCTTT CASSRGPATLNTEAFF